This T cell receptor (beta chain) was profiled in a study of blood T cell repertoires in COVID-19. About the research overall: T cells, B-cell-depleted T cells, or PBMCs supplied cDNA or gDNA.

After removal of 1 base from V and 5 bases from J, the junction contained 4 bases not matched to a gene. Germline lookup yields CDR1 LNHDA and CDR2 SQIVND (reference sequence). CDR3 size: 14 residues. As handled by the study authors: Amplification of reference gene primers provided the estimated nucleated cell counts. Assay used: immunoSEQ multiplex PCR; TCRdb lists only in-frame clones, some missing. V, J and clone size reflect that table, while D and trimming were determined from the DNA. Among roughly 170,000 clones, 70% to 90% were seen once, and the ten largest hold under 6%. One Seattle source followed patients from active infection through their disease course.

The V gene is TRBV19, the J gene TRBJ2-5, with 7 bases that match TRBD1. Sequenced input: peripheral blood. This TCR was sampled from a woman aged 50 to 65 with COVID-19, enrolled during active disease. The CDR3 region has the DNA TGTGCCAGTAGTATAGGACAGGGCTTCGAGACCCAGTACTTC. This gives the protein CASSIGQGFETQYF. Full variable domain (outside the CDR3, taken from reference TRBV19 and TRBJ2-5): DGGITQSPKYLFRKEGQNVTLSCEQNLNHDAMYWYRQDPGQGLRLIYYSQIVNDFQKGDIAEGYSVSREKKESFPLTVTSAQKNPTAFYLCASSIGQGFETQYFGPGTRLLVL.